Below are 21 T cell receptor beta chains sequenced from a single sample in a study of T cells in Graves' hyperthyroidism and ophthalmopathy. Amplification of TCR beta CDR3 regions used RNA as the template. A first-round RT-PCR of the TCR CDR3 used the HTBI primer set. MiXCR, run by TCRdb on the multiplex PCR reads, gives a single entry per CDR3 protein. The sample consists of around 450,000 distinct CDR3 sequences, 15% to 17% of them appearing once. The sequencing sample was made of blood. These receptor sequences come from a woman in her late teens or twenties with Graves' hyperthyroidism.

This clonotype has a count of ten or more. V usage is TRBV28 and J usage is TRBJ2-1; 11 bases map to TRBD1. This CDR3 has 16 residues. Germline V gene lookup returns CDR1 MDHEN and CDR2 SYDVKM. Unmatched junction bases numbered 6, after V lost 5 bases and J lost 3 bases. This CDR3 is CASSPGGQGGYNEQFF. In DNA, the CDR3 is TGTGCCAGCAGTCCCGGGGGACAGGGGGGCTACAATGAGCAGTTCTTC. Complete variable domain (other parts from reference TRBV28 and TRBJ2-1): DVKVTQSSRYLVKRTGEKVFLECVQDMDHENMFWYRQDPGLGLRLIYFSYDVKMKEKGDIPEGYSVSREKKERFSLILESASTNQTSMYLCASSPGGQGGYNEQFFGPGTRLTVL.

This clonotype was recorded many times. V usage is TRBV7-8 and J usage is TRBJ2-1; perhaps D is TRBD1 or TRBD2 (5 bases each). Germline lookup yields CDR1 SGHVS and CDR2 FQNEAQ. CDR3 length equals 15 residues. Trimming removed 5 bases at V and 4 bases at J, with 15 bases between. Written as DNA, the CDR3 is TGTGCCAGCAGCAGACCCGGGGCGGTGTACAATGAGCAGTTCTTC. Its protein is CASSRPGAVYNEQFF. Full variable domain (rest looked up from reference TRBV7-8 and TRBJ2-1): GAGVSQSPRYKVAKRGQDVALRCDPISGHVSLFWYQQALGQGPEFLTYFQNEAQLDKSGLPSDRFFAERPEGSVSTLKIQRTQQEDSAVYLCASSRPGAVYNEQFFGPGTRLTVL.

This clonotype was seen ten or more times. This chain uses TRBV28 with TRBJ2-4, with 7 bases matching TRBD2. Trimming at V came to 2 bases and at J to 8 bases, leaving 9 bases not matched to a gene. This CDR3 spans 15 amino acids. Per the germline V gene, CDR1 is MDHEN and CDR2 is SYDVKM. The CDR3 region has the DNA TGTGCCAGCAGTTTAACGGGGGGTCTTCGTGACATTCAGTACTTC. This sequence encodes CASSLTGGLRDIQYF.

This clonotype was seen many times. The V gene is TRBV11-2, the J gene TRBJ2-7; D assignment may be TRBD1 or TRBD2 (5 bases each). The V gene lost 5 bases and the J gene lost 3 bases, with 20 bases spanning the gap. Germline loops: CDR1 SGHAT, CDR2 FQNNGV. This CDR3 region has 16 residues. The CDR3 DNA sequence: TGTGCCAGCAGCCCCACAGGAGGTGGGACCCGCTACGAGCAGTACTTC. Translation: CASSPTGGGTRYEQYF.

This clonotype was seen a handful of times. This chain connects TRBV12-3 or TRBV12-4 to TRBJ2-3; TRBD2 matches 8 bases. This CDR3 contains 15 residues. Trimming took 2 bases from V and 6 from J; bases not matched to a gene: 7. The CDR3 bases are TGTGCCAGCAGTTTAAGGACTAGCCCCCCCGATACGCAGTATTTT. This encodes CASSLRTSPPDTQYF.

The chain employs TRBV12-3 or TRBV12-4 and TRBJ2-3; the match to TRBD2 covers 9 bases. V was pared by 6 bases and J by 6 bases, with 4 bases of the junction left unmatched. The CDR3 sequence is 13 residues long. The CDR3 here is CASRGGRDDTQYF. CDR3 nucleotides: TGTGCCAGCAGAGGCGGGAGGGACGATACGCAGTATTTT.

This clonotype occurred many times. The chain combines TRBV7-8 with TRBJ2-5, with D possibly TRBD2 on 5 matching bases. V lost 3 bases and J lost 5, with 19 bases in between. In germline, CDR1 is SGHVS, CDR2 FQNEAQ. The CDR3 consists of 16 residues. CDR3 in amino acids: CASSFVWVEGRETQYF. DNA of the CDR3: TGTGCCAGCAGCTTCGTCTGGGTTGAGGGCAGGGAGACCCAGTACTTC.

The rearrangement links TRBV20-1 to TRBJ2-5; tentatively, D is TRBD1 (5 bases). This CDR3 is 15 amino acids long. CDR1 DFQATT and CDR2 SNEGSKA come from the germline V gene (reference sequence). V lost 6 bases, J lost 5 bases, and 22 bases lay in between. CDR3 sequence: CSATPRVTSRETQYF. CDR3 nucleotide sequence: TGCAGTGCCACCCCCAGGGTGACGAGTCGGGAGACCCAGTACTTC.

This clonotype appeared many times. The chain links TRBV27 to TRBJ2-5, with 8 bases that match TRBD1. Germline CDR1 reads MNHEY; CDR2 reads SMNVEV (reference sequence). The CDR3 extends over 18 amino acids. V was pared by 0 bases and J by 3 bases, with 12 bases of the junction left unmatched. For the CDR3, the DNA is TGTGCCAGCAGTTTATCGGCTATATCGAGGACAGGGAAAGAGACCCAGTACTTC. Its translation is CASSLSAISRTGKETQYF.

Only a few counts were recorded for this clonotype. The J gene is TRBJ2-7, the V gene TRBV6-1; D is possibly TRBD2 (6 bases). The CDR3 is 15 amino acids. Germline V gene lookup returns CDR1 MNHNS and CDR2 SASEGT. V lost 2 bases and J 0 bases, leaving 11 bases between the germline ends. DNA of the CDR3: TGTGCCAGCAGTGAAAAAAGCGGGTCCTCCTACGAGCAGTACTTC. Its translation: CASSEKSGSSYEQYF.

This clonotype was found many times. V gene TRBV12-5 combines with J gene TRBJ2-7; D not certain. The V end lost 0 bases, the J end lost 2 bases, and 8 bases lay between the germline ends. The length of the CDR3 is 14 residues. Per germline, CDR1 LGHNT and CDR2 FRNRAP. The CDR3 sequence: CASGLVPSTYEQYF. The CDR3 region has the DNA TGTGCTAGTGGTTTGGTACCCTCAACCTACGAGCAGTACTTC.

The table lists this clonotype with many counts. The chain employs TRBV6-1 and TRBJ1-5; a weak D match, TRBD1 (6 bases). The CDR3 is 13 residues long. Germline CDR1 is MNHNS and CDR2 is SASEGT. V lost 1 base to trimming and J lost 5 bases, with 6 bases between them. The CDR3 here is CASSEEGDQPQHF. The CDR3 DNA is TGTGCCAGCAGTGAAGAGGGGGATCAGCCCCAGCATTTT.

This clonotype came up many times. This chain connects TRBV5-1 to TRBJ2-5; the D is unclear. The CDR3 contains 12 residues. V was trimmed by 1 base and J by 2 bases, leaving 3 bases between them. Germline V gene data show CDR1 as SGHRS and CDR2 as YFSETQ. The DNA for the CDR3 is TGCGCCAGCAGCTTGATTCAAGAGACCCAGTACTTC. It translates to CASSLIQETQYF.

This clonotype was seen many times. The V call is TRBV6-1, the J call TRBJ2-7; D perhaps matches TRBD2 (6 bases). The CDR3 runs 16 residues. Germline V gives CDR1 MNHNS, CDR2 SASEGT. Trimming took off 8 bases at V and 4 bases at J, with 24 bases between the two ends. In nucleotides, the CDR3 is TGTGCCAGCGGAACCCCCTGGAGGGGCTACTCTTACGAGCAGTACTTC. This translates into CASGTPWRGYSYEQYF.

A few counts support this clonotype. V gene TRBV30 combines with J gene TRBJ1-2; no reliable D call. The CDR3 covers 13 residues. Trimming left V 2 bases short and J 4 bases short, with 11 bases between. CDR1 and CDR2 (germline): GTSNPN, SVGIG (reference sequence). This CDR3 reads CAWSSVSFYGYTF. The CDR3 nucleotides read TGTGCCTGGAGTAGCGTGAGTTTCTATGGCTACACCTTC.

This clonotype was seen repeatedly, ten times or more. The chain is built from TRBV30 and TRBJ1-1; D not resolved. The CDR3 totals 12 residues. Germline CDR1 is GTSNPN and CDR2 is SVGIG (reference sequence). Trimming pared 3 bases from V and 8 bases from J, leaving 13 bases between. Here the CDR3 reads CAWRDHNREAFF. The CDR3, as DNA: TGTGCCTGGAGGGACCATAATCGGGAAGCTTTCTTT. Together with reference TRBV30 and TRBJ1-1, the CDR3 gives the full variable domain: SQTIHQWPATLVQPVGSPLSLECTVEGTSNPNLYWYRQAAGRGLQLLFYSVGIGQISSEVPQNLSASRPQDRQFILSSKKLLLSDSGFYLCAWRDHNREAFFGQGTRLTVV.

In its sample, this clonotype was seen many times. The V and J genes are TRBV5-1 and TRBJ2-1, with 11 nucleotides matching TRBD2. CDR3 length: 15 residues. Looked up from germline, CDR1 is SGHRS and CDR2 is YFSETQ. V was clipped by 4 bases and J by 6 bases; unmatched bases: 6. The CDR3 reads CASSIGTSGSNEQFF. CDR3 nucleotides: TGCGCCAGCAGCATCGGGACTAGCGGTTCCAATGAGCAGTTCTTC. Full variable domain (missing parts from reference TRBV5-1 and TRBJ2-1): KAGVTQTPRYLIKTRGQQVTLSCSPISGHRSVSWYQQTPGQGLQFLFEYFSETQRNKGNFPGRFSGRQFSNSRSEMNVSTLELGDSALYLCASSIGTSGSNEQFFGPGTRLTVL.

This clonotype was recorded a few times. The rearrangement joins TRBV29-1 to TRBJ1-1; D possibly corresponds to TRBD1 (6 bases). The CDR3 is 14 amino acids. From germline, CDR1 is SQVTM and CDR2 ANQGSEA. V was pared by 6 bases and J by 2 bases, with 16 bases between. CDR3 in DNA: TGCAGCGTAGCTCTGAGGGGGGGTAACACTGAAGCTTTCTTT. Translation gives CSVALRGGNTEAFF.

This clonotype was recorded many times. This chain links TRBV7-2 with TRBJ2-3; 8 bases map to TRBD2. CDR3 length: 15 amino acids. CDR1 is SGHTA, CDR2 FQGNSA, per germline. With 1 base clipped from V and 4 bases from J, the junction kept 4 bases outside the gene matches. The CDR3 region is CASSLDGGAADTQYF. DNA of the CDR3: TGTGCCAGCAGCTTAGACGGGGGGGCGGCAGATACGCAGTATTTT.

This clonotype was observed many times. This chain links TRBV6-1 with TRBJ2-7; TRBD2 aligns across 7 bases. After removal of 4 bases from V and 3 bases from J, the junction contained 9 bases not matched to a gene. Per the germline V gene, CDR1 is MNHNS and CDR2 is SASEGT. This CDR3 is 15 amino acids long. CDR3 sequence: CASSVSGTGGYEQYF. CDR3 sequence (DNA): TGTGCCAGCAGTGTTTCTGGGACGGGGGGCTACGAGCAGTACTTC.

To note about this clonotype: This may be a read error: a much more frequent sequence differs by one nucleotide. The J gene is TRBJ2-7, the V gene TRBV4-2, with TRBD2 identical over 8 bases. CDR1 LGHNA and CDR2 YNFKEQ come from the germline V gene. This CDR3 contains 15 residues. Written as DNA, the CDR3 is TGTGTCAGCAGCCGAATAGCGGGGAGCTCCTACGAGCAGTACTTC. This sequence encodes CVSSRIAGSSYEQYF.